This T cell receptor (beta chain) was retrieved from a study of regulatory T cells in long-lasting Graves disease. Construction of the TCR beta libraries employed iRepertoire HTBI primers in conjunction with Arm-PCR of CDR3 regions. MiXCR, applied by TCRdb to the multiplex PCR reads, yields one record per CDR3 protein. This sample yields a few hundred thousand distinct CDR3 sequences, of which 20% to 25% are seen a single time; approximately 25% belongs to the top ten. The germline V gene has CDR1 SNHLY and CDR2 FYNNEI. The CDR3 covers 14 residues. The trim removed 6 bases at V and 3 bases at J, leaving 7 bases unmatched. Stated time point: persistent/refractory GD, antithyroid drugs over 5 years with positive TRAb. Isolated PBMC RNA provided the starting material for the TCR library. Study-wide results and limits: TRBV28, TRBJ1-2 and TRBJ2-5 emerged as the favored segments in persistent disease. New patients shared more than 950 public clonotypes, and persistent patients shared more, with 2,500 to 3,000.

This clonotype occurred many times. The antigen is unknown. The receptor comes from a female donor with Graves disease. The chain carries TRBV2 and TRBJ2-7; 8 bases align to TRBD1. The sample consisted of peripheral blood mononuclear cells (PBMCs), taken when the disease was refractory, from a patient treated with antithyroid drugs. DNA of the CDR3: TGTGCCAGCAGAACCGGGACAGGCATCTACGAGCAGTACTTC. It yields the protein CASRTGTGIYEQYF.